This T cell receptor (beta chain) was captured by sequencing in a study of Ad26.COV2.S vaccination and SARS-CoV-2 variants. This clone was found once. Its cognate antigen is unknown. Whole-study results and caveats: Comparable non-spike TCR breadth was observed in vaccine and placebo recipients.

Treatment noted: 19 received Ad26.COV2.S at low or high dose, single or two shots; about 5 received placebo; per-sample allocation not given. Sampling happened 63 days after the first vaccine or placebo injection. Sequencing used immunoSEQ multiplex PCR; TCRdb keeps in-frame clones, though not all of them. Among 510,000 or so clones, roughly 85% were seen once, and the ten largest hold roughly 13%. The CDR3 spans 16 residues. Germline V gene data show CDR1 as SGHTA and CDR2 as FQGNSA. Deletions cut 5 bases from V and 4 bases from J, with 17 bases between. The TCR was taken from a person between 18 and 65 years old who received the Ad26.COV2.S COVID-19 vaccine or a placebo. Sequenced material: peripheral blood, taken in a trial of Ad26.COV2.S vaccine versus placebo. The chain couples TRBV7-2 to TRBJ2-2, with a weak D call TRBD1 (5 bases). CDR3 nucleotides: TGTGCCAGCAGCCGTGACAGAATCGTGGTCACCGGGGAGCTGTTTTTT. It codes for CASSRDRIVVTGELFF.